The clone carrying this T cell receptor beta chain showed up many times. The data originate from a study of naive and memory T cell subsets. As for treatment: skin biopsy from PPD injection site in Mantoux-positive individual. Cells were not sorted; total RNA input targeted roughly 1 to 1,100 ng. The CDR3 contains 15 residues. From germline, CDR1 is LNHNV and CDR2 YYDKDF (reference sequence). V trimming: 6 bases; J trimming: 3 bases; junction bases outside the gene matches: 6. Blood and skin TCR RNA was reverse transcribed with alpha and beta constant primers. In TCRdb, the UMI-ligation and nested PCR reads were re-called with MiXCR into one record per CDR3 protein. The table records about 20,000 distinct CDR3 sequences, more than 9% of them present only once.

The J gene is TRBJ2-1, the V gene TRBV15; 9 bases are a match to TRBD2. Sequencing was performed on skin, taken from a tuberculin skin test site. The TCR originated in an adult in good health. The CDR3 loop is CATSGSGRIYNEQFF. As DNA, the CDR3 is TGTGCCACCAGTGGGAGCGGGAGGATCTACAATGAGCAGTTCTTC.